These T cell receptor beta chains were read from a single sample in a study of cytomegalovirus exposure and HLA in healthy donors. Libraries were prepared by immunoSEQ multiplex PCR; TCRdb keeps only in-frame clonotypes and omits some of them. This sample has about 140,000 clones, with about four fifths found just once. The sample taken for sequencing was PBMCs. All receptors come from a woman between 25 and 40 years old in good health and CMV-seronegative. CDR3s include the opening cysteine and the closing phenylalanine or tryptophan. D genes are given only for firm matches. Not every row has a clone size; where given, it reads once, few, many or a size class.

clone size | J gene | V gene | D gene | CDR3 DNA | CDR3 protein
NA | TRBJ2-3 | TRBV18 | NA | TGTGCCAGCTCACCTCGAGCAGATACGCAGTATTTT | CASSPRADTQYF
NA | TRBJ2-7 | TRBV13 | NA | TGTGCCAGCAGCCCAGGAAGGTTGGGCGAGCAGTACTTC | CASSPGRLGEQYF
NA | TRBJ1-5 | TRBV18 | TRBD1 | TGTGCCAGCTCACCATGGGACAGCGGAGATCAGCCCCAGCATTTT | CASSPWDSGDQPQHF
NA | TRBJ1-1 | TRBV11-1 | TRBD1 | TGTGCCAGCAGCTCGGACAGGGTCCATGCTTTCTTT | CASSSDRVHAFF
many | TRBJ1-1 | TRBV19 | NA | TGTGCCAGTAGTATAGGACAGGCGAAGGGGAACACTGAAGCTTTCTTT | CASSIGQAKGNTEAFF
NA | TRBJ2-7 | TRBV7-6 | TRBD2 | TGTGCCAGCAGCTTAGCGCAAGCGGGGCAGTCCATCCTCTACGAGCAGTACTTC | CASSLAQAGQSILYEQYF
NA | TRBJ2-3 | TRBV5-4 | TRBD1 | TGTGCCAGCCGGACAGGGCCCACAGATACGCAGTATTTT | CASRTGPTDTQYF
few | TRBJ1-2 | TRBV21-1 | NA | TGTGCCAGCAGAGACAGGAGCTATGGCTACACCTTC | CASRDRSYGYTF
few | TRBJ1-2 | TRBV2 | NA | TGTGCCAGCAGTATAACGGGACTGGGCTACACCTTC | CASSITGLGYTF
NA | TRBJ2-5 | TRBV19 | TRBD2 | TGTGCCAGTAGTACCGGACTAGCGGGGGTGGAGACCCAGTACTTC | CASSTGLAGVETQYF
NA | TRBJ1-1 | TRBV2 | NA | TGTGCCAGCAGTGAGGAGATGAACACTGAAGCTTTCTTT | CASSEEMNTEAFF
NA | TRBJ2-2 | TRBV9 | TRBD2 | TGTGCCAGCAGCGTAGTAGAGCGGGGGACCGGGGAGCTGTTTTTT | CASSVVERGTGELFF
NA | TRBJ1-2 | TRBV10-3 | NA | TGTGCCATCAGTGATTGGTCCGGAGCTTTCTATGGCTACACCTTC | CAISDWSGAFYGYTF
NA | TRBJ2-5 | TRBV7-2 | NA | TGTGCCAGCAGCTTATCTTCGCGTGACCAAGAGACCCAGTACTTC | CASSLSSRDQETQYF
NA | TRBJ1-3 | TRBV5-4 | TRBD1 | TGTGCCAGCAGTGAGACAGGGGGGAAGGGAAACACCATATATTTT | CASSETGGKGNTIYF
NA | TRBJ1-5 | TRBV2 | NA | TGTGCCAGCACCACCCAGACAGAGAATCAGCCCCAGCATTTT | CASTTQTENQPQHF
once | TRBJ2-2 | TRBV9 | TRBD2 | TGTGCCAGCAGCCCGCAACTAGCGGGGAGGGCCGGGGAGCTGTTTTTT | CASSPQLAGRAGELFF
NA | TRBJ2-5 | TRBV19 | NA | TGTGCCAGTAGTATTCGCTCAGGGCCGTGGGAGACCCAGTACTTC | CASSIRSGPWETQYF
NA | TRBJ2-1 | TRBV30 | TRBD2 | TGTGCCTGGAGTGTAATACTAGCGGACGGTGAGCAGTTCTTC | CAWSVILADGEQFF
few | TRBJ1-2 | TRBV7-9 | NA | TGTGCCAGCAGCGTATCACAGGGAGAGGGCTACACCTTC | CASSVSQGEGYTF
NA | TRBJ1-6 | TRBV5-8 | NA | TGTGCCAGCAGCTTTACGTCGAGCTCCTATAATTCACCCCTCCACTTT | CASSFTSSSYNSPLHF
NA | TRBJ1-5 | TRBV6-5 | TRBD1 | TGTGCCAGCAGTTACGTACAGGGGCGGCAGCCCCAGCATTTT | CASSYVQGRQPQHF
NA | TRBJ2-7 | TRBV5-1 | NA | TGCGCCAGCAGCTTTATTGTCAGTTCCTACGAGCAGTACTTC | CASSFIVSSYEQYF
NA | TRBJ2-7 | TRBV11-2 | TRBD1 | TGTGCCAGCAACGATCGGGACAGGGTTCCCAACGAGCAGTACTTC | CASNDRDRVPNEQYF
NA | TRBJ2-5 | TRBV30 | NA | TGTGCCTGGAGTCTAGCGCAAGAGACCCAGTACTTC | CAWSLAQETQYF
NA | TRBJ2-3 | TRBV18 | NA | TGTGCCAGCTCCCTGACAGGACGCACAGATACGCAGTATTTT | CASSLTGRTDTQYF